The 17 T cell receptor beta chains below were found in one sample sequenced in a study of blood T cell repertoires in COVID-19. The table came from immunoSEQ multiplex PCR; TCRdb's copy has only in-frame clones and leaves some out. The sample has fewer than 90,000 clones; 80% to 90% are singletons. The sequenced sample was peripheral blood. Receptors originate from an elderly woman with active or convalescent COVID-19.

The chain couples TRBV7-9 to TRBJ2-7; no clear D gene. This CDR3 has 12 residues. Per the germline V gene, CDR1 is SEHNR and CDR2 is FQNEAQ (reference sequence). V dropped 1 base and J dropped 4 bases, with 5 bases sitting between them. CDR3: CASSLVGYEQYF. CDR3 coding DNA: TGTGCCAGCAGCTTAGTCGGGTACGAGCAGTACTTC. Full variable domain (outside the CDR3, taken from reference TRBV7-9 and TRBJ2-7): DTGVSQNPRHKITKRGQNVTFRCDPISEHNRLYWYRQTLGQGPEFLTYFQNEAQLEKSRLLSDRFSAERPKGSFSTLEIQRTEQGDSAMYLCASSLVGYEQYFGPGTRLTVT.

The chain recombines TRBV14 with TRBJ1-4; 10 bases fit TRBD1. The CDR3 length is 16 residues. V was clipped by 4 bases and J by 1 base; unmatched bases: 3. Germline V lookup: CDR1 SGHDN, CDR2 FVKESK. For the CDR3, the DNA is TGTGCCAGCAGCCGCCGGACAGGGGGAACTAATGAAAAACTGTTTTTT. Translation: CASSRRTGGTNEKLFF. The variable domain in full, with the rest retrieved from reference TRBV14 and TRBJ1-4, is EAGVTQFPSHSVIEKGQTVTLRCDPISGHDNLYWYRRVMGKEIKFLLHFVKESKQDESGMPNNRFLAERTGGTYSTLKVQPAELEDSGVYFCASSRRTGGTNEKLFFGSGTQLSVL.

The rearrangement links TRBV7-8 to TRBJ1-3, with a tentative D call TRBD1 (5 bases). This CDR3 has 18 residues. Trimming took off 1 base at V and 0 bases at J, with 16 bases between the two ends. The germline V gene has CDR1 SGHVS and CDR2 FQNEAQ. CDR3 in DNA: TGTGCCAGCAGCTTAGGGGTGACAGTAGGGCCCTCTGGAAACACCATATATTTT. As protein: CASSLGVTVGPSGNTIYF.

The chain combines TRBV24-1 with TRBJ2-7; the D gene is possibly TRBD2 (6 bases). Germline V CDR1 and CDR2: KGHDR, SFDVKD. The ends were cut back, 3 bases at V and 5 bases at J, with 16 bases in the middle. This CDR3 is built from 15 residues. The DNA for the CDR3 is TGTGCCACCAGTGATCCGTCCGGGGGAAGGGACGAGCAGTACTTC. As protein: CATSDPSGGRDEQYF.

This rearrangement joins TRBV19 to TRBJ1-1, with D possibly TRBD1 on 5 matching bases. From germline, CDR1 is LNHDA and CDR2 SQIVND (reference sequence). CDR3 length: 13 amino acids. The V end was cut by 3 bases, the J end by 4 bases, with 9 bases between. The CDR3, as DNA: TGTGCCAGTAGTATCGGAGGGGCCACTGAAGCTTTCTTT. Translation: CASSIGGATEAFF.

J is TRBJ1-2 and V is TRBV24-1; D remains unclear. V gave up 5 bases and J gave up 1 base, with 13 bases separating them. Germline lookup yields CDR1 KGHDR and CDR2 SFDVKD. The CDR3 totals 15 residues. CDR3: CATSARGRHNYGYTF. The CDR3 DNA sequence: TGTGCCACCAGTGCTCGGGGAAGACATAACTATGGCTACACCTTC.

This sequence joins TRBV7-2 and TRBJ1-6; D is uncertain. The germline V gene encodes CDR1 SGHTA and CDR2 FQGNSA. V was clipped by 1 base and J by 7 bases, with 5 bases between them. The CDR3 contains 13 residues. CDR3 in amino acids: CASSLVENSPLHF. The CDR3 nucleotides are TGTGCCAGCAGCTTAGTGGAGAATTCACCCCTCCACTTT.

This chain links TRBV19 with TRBJ1-2; the D gene is possibly TRBD1 (6 bases). The length of the CDR3 is 14 residues. Looked up from germline, CDR1 is LNHDA and CDR2 is SQIVND (reference sequence). The germline V and J ends were trimmed by 5 bases and 2 bases, with 12 bases remaining between them. CDR3 sequence (DNA): TGTGCCAGTAGTGTCCAGGGGCTGAACTATGGCTACACCTTC. Amino acids: CASSVQGLNYGYTF.

The J gene is TRBJ2-3, the V gene TRBV9; 11 nucleotides match TRBD2. The CDR3 sequence is 17 residues long. CDR1 SGDLS and CDR2 YYNGEE come from the germline V gene. With V trimmed by 1 base and J by 1 base, 5 bases remained unmatched. CDR3 residues: CASSVRLAGTGTDTQYF. DNA of the CDR3: TGTGCCAGCAGCGTAAGACTAGCGGGAACGGGCACAGATACGCAGTATTTT.

This chain links TRBV5-1 with TRBJ2-7, with D perhaps matching TRBD1 (6 bases). CDR3 length: 17 amino acids. Germline V gene data show CDR1 as SGHRS and CDR2 as YFSETQ. V dropped 1 base and J dropped 9 bases, with 26 bases sitting between them. The CDR3 DNA follows: TGCGCCAGCAGCTTGCCCCTCAGTCCCAGGACACAGGGCCCGCAGTACTTC. It codes for CASSLPLSPRTQGPQYF. Full variable domain (missing parts from reference TRBV5-1 and TRBJ2-7): KAGVTQTPRYLIKTRGQQVTLSCSPISGHRSVSWYQQTPGQGLQFLFEYFSETQRNKGNFPGRFSGRQFSNSRSEMNVSTLELGDSALYLCASSLPLSPRTQGPQYFGPGTRLTVT.

The chain joins TRBV12-3 or TRBV12-4 to TRBJ1-2, with 8 bases aligning to TRBD1. The CDR3 loop spans 13 amino acids. The trim removed 5 bases at V and 8 bases at J, leaving 7 bases unmatched. The CDR3 here is CASSPDRGSGYTF. DNA for the CDR3: TGTGCCAGCAGTCCAGACAGGGGTAGCGGCTACACCTTC.

V gene TRBV19 combines with J gene TRBJ2-3; the D gene is possibly TRBD2 (6 bases). The length of the CDR3 is 13 residues. From germline, CDR1 is LNHDA and CDR2 SQIVND (reference sequence). Trimming took off 7 bases at V and 8 bases at J, with 16 bases between the two ends. CDR3 DNA sequence: TGTGCCAGTATGCTCACGGAGGAGGGTACGCAGTATTTT. This encodes CASMLTEEGTQYF.

CDR3 protein: CASSRTTGTYEQYF. The CDR3 DNA follows: TGTGCCAGCAGCCGAACGACAGGGACCTACGAGCAGTACTTC. The V and J genes are TRBV11-2 and TRBJ2-7; 7 bases match TRBD1. Losses at the gene ends were 5 bases for V and 2 bases for J; bases not matched to a gene: 6. The CDR3 totals 14 residues. Germline V gene sequence: CDR1 SGHAT, CDR2 FQNNGV.

This clone was counted a single time. The chain carries TRBV15 and TRBJ2-7, with D tentatively TRBD1 (6 bases). Germline CDR1 and CDR2: LNHNV and YYDKDF (reference sequence). Trimming removed 1 base at V and 6 bases at J, with 10 bases between. CDR3 size: 13 residues. The CDR3, as DNA: TGTGCCACCAGCAGAGGACAGGCCGCCGAGCAGTACTTC. Its protein is CATSRGQAAEQYF.

Of note for this clone: The junction departs from germline at one end; a sequencing error may be responsible. In nucleotides, the CDR3 is TGTGCTAGCAGCTCCCATAGCGGGAGGGCAACCGGGGAGCTGTTTTTT. Translated: CASSSHSGRATGELFF. The chain joins TRBV7-7 to TRBJ2-2; 11 bases are shared with TRBD2. Germline loops: CDR1 SSHAT, CDR2 FNYEAQ (reference sequence). The CDR3 is 16 amino acids.

The CDR3 is CASSRGRGWGRLQFF. CDR3 in DNA: TGTGCCAGCAGCCGGGGACGCGGCTGGGGGCGCCTTCAGTTCTTC. The V gene is TRBV3-1 (or the pseudogene TRBV3-2), the J gene TRBJ2-1; D perhaps matches TRBD1 (6 bases). Germline assignment: CDR1 LGHDT and CDR2 YNNKEL (reference sequence). The CDR3 covers 15 residues. V lost 4 bases and J 13 bases, leaving 23 bases between the germline ends.

DNA of the CDR3: TGTGCCAGCAGGTCAGGGGAGGGGTACACTGAAGCTTTCTTT. Its protein is CASRSGEGYTEAFF. The chain uses TRBV11-3 and TRBJ1-1, with D perhaps matching TRBD1 (6 bases). Germline loops: CDR1 SGHNT, CDR2 YENEEA. The CDR3 is 14 amino acids. Trimming removed 6 bases at V and 3 bases at J, with 14 bases between.